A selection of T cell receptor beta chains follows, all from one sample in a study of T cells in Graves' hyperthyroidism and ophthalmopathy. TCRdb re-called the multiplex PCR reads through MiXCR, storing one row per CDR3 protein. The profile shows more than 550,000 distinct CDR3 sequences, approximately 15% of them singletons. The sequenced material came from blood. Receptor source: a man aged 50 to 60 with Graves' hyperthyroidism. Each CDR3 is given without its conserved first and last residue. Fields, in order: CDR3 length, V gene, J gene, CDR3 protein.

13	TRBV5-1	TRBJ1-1	ASSLTSSRVTEAF
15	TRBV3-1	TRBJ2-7	ASSGPTTGFVSYEQY
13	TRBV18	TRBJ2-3	ASSYTPNQADTQY
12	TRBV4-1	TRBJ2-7	ASSPGVATYEQY
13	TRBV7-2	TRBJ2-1	ASSLGTSGKREQF
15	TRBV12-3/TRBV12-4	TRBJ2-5	ASSLAPGTQGWETQY
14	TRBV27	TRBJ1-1	ASSPTLGRRNTEAF
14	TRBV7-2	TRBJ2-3	ASSPRTSGRPDTQY
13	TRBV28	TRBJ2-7	ASSSPGLEGYEQY
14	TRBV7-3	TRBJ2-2	ASSLTATTGYGELF
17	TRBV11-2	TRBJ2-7	ASSRTGTSGRYGSYEQY
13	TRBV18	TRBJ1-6	ASSRSRQGTSPLH
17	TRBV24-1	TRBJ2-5	ATSDWGKTIPGTKETQY
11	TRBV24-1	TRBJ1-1	ATKGAMNTEAF
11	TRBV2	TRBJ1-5	ASREDSNQPQH
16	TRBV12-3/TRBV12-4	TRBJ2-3	ASSSPGLAVQYTDTQY
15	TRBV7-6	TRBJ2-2	ASSFHGQGIESGELF
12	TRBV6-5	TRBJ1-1	ASSYALLNTEAF
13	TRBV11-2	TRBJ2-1	ASSLVGGHFNEQF
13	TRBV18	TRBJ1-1	ASSSSTSLNTEAF
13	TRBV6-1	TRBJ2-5	ASASGLAGRETQY
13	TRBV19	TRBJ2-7	ASKLLAGGSYEQY
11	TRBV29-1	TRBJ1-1	SGVGGMNTEAF
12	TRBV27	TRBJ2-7	ASNDRGTGDEQY
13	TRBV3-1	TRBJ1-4	ASSQGTAELEKLF
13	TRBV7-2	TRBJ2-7	ASSTSGSPFYEQY
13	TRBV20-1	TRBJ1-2	SARGQTGWDYGYT
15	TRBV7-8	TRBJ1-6	ASSLSYGGSYNSPLH
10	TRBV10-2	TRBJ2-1	ASSESRGEQF
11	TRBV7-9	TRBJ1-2	ASSFWDEDGYT
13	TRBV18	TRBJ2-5	ASSPPRGGGETQY
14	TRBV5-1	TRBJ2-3	ASSLTSGRQTDTQY
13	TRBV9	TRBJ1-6	ASSAATQLNSPLH
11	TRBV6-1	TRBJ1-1	AAARWVNTEAF
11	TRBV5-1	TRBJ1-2	ASSVDRYYGYT
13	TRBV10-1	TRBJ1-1	ASSESTARNTEAF
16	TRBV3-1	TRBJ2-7	ASSQSTLGTGGDYEQY
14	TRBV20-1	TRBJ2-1	SARAVFGLHNNGQF
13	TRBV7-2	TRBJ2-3	ASSPIATSTDTQY
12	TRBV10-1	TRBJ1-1	ASSESDPGAEAF
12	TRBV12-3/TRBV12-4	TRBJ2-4	ASSSGTGKNIQY
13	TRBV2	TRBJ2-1	ASSEAGNSYNEQF
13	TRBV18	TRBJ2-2	ASSPAAGTTGELF
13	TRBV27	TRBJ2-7	ASSLTLGPGYEQY
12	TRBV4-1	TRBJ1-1	ASSQIWVGGEAF
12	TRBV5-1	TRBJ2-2	ASSARRVAGELF
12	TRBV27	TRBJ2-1	ASSFDRGNNEQF
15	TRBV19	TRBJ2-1	ASSIDHGTSAYNEQF
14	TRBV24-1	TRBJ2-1	ATSDSDGISYNEQF